The clone carrying this T cell receptor (beta chain) has only one observation. The antigen is not known. This entry comes from a study of shared clonotypes between healthy human individuals. Broader study findings: Sequencing depth was a factor that was expected to affect clonotype sharing among donors.

Only CD45RO-negative cells positively selected for CCR7 counted as naive CD8 cells, so terminally differentiated effector memory CD45RA+ cells were excluded. V shed 4 bases and J shed 3 bases, with 17 bases lying between them. Germline-derived CDR1 and CDR2 are SGHRS and YFSETQ. The CDR3 loop spans 15 amino acids. Several immunoSEQ 96-well plates shared each subset's DNA, each plate a replicate. Produced via immunoSEQ multiplex PCR; TCRdb's table is partial and in-frame only. The sample holds some 1,900,000 clones, 85% to 95% seen once. Sequencing was carried out using naive CD8+ T cells sorted from blood. This sequence was found in a young man in good health. V is TRBV5-1 and J is TRBJ2-7; possibly TRBD1 for D (5 bases). The CDR3 DNA follows: TGCGCCAGCAGCGTAACAGGCGAAGAAGTCTACGAGCAGTACTTC. It codes for CASSVTGEEVYEQYF. The full variable domain, its missing parts supplied by reference TRBV5-1 and TRBJ2-7, is KAGVTQTPRYLIKTRGQQVTLSCSPISGHRSVSWYQQTPGQGLQFLFEYFSETQRNKGNFPGRFSGRQFSNSRSEMNVSTLELGDSALYLCASSVTGEEVYEQYFGPGTRLTVT.